Reported below is one TCR beta chain. What antigen it recognizes has not been identified. No base qualities exist here, and no much larger clone lies one base off it. Library method: the immunoSEQ multiplex PCR assay. Held by TCRdb, this immuneACCESS table contains in-frame sequences only and omits some clones. Under half of the omission traces to an unresolved V gene where checked; the cause of the rest is unknown. The sample table lists fewer than 100,000 clones, about 79% of them with a count of one. Approximately 22% of the sample rests with the top ten. These data belong to a study of radiotherapy plus CTLA-4 blockade in lung cancer (dated by TCRdb to between 2017 and 2018). Turning to the overall study: Objective responses occurred in 18% of enrolled patients, and 31% achieved disease control. Overall study outcomes, separate from this receptor: The strongest predictors of response, as reported, were early dynamic changes in blood T cell clones along with a rise in serum interferon-beta after radiation. After treatment with radiotherapy and ipilimumab, TCR clones that originated in tumors expanded in peripheral blood.

In this study, focal radiation therapy paired with CTLA-4 blockade (ipilimumab) was tested in patients who had chemo-refractory metastatic non-small-cell lung cancer. CDR1 and CDR2 were assigned from the germline V gene as SNHLY and FYNNEI. CDR3 length: 13 amino acids, cysteine to phenylalanine. The kept DNA is CDR3 alone, 39 bases in frame from the first base. The trim is 6 bases for V and 7 bases for J, with a gap of 13 bases between the germline ends. This sample comprised peripheral blood, obtained from a patient treated with radiotherapy plus ipilimumab. The clonotype originates from a human donor with non-small cell lung cancer whose response to radiotherapy plus ipilimumab could not be evaluated. Some clones in this sample may be carry-over from other donors' samples. The rearrangement combines TRBV2 with TRBJ2-1, with a tentative D gene TRBD2 over 6 matching bases. For the CDR3, the sequence is CASSGGRGNEQFF. The DNA is as follows: TGTGCCAGCAGCGGGGGACGCGGTAATGAGCAGTTCTTC.